This T cell receptor beta chain emerged from a study of T cells in tuberculosis. Across the study: Sequenced TCRs come from CD1B-GMM tetramer-binding T cells. IGRA-negative adolescents, IGRA-positive adolescents with latent tuberculosis and adults with active tuberculosis formed this South African cohort.

Assay: immunoSEQ multiplex PCR; the TCRdb copy retains only in-frame clones and omits some. The sample lists approximately 31,000 clones; 95% to 96% were seen once. The CDR3 is 15 residues long. Germline CDR1 and CDR2: SGHVS and FNYEAQ. V shed 4 bases, J shed 4 bases, and the junction held 5 bases outside the gene matches. The origin of this receptor is a donor between 10 and 35 years old with latent tuberculosis or without tuberculosis infection. The sequencing input was PBMCs. The J gene is TRBJ2-1, the V gene TRBV7-6, with 9 bases lining up with TRBD1. The CDR3 is CASSSDRGHYNEQFF. CDR3 sequence (DNA): TGTGCCAGCAGCTCGGACAGGGGTCATTACAATGAGCAGTTCTTC.